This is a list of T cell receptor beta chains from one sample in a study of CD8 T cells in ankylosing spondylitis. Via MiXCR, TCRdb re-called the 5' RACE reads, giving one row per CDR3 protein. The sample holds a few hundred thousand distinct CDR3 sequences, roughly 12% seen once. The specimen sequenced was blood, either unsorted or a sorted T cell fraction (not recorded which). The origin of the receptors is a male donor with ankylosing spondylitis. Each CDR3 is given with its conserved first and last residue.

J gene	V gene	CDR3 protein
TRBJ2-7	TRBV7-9	CASSHRTRLEQYF
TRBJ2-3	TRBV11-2	CASSRSRDTQYF
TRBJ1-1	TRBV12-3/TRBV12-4	CASSNESWRTGKNTEAFF
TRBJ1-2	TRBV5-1	CASSLGFENRGRNYGYTF
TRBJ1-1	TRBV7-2	CASSLRGVGTEAFF
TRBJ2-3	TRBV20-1	CSVNGGTADTQYF
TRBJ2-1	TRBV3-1	CASQKRGLAGAGYNEQFF
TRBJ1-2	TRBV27	CASSVRGGPYGYTF
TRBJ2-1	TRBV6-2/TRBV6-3	CASSGLAEYNEQFF
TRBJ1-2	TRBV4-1	CASSHELLYGYTF
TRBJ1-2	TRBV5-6	CASSLWGRQGIAGYTF
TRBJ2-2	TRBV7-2	CASSLVGGLNTGELFF
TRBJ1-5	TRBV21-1	CASSKDQGASNQPQHF
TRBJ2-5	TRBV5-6	CASSLARGHQETQYF
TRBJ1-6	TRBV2	CASSSSPSGNNSPLHF
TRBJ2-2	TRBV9	CASSVLRTGGDNTGELFF